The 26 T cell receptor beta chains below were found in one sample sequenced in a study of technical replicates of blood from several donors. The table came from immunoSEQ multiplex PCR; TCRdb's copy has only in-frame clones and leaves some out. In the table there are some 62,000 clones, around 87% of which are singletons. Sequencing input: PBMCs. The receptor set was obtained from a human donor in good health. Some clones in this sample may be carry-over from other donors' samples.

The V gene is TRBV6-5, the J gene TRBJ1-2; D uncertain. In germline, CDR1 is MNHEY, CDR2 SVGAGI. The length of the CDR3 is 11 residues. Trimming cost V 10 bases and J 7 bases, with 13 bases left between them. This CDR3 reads CATLKEGGYTF. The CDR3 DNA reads TGTGCCACCTTGAAGGAGGGTGGCTACACCTTC.

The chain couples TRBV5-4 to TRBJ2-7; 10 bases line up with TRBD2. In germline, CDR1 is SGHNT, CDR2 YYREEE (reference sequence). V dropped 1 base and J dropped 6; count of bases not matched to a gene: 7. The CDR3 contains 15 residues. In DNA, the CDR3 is TGTGCCAGCAGCTTGAGGCTAGCGGGAGACCTCGAGCAGTACTTC. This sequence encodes CASSLRLAGDLEQYF.

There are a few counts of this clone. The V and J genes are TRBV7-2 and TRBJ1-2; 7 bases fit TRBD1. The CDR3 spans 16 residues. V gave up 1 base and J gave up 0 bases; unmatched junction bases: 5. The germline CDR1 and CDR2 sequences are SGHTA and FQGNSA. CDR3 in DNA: TGTGCCAGCAGCTTAGATAAGACAGGGACTAACTATGGCTACACCTTC. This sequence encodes CASSLDKTGTNYGYTF.

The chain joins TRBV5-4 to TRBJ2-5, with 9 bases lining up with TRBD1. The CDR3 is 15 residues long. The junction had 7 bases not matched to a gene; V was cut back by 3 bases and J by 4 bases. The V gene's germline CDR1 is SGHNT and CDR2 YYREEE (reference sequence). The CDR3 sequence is CASSSGTGLGETQYF. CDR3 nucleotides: TGTGCCAGCAGCTCAGGGACAGGGCTTGGAGAGACCCAGTACTTC.

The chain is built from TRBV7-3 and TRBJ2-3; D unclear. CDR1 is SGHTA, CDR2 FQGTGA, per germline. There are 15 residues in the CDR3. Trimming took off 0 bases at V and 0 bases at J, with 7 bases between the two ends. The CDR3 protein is CASSLTAESTDTQYF. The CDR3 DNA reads TGTGCCAGCAGCTTAACGGCTGAAAGCACAGATACGCAGTATTTT.

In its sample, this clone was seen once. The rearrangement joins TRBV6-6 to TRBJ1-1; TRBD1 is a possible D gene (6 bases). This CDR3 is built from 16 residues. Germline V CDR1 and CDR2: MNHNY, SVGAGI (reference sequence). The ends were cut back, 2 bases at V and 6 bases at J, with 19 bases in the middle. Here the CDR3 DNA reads TGTGCCAGCAGTTACCCCAGGGGTTTCGGTTCAGCTGAAGCTTTCTTT. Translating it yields CASSYPRGFGSAEAFF.

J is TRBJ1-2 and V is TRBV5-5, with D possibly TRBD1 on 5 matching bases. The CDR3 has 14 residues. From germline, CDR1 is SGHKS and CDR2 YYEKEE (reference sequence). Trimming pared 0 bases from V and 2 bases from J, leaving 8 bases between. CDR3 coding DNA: TGTGCCAGCAGCTTGGGACAGCCAAACTATGGCTACACCTTC. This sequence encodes CASSLGQPNYGYTF.

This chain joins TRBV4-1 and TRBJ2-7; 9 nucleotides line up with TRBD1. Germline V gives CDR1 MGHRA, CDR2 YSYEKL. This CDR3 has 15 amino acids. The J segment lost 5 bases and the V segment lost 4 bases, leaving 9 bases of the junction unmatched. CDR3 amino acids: CASSREGQGLNEQYF. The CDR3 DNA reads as TGCGCCAGCAGCCGGGAGGGACAGGGTCTCAACGAGCAGTACTTC.

The CDR3 loop is CASSVGSGGRGETQYF. The CDR3 coding sequence is TGTGCCAGCAGCGTAGGTTCGGGGGGTAGGGGAGAGACCCAGTACTTC. The chain carries TRBV9 and TRBJ2-5; 7 bases line up with TRBD2. CDR1 and CDR2 from the germline V gene are SGDLS and YYNGEE. The CDR3 is made up of 16 amino acids. Unmatched junction bases numbered 9, after V lost 0 bases and J lost 4 bases.

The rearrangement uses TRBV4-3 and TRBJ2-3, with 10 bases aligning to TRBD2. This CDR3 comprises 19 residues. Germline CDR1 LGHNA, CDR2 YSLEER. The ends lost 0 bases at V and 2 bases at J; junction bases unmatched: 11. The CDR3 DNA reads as TGCGCCAGCAGCCAAGATCGCCCGACTAGCGGGTTTTCCACAGATACGCAGTATTTT. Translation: CASSQDRPTSGFSTDTQYF.

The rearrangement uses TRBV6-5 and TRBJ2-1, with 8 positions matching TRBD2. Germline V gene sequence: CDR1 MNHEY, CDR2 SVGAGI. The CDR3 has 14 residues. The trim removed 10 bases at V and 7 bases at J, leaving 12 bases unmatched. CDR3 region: CATRVREGRNEQFF. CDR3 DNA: TGTGCCACCCGAGTCCGGGAGGGCCGGAATGAGCAGTTCTTC.

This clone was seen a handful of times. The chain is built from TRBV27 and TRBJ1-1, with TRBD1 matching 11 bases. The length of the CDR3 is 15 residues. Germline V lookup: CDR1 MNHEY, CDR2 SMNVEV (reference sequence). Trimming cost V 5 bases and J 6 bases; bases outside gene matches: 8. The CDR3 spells CASSPWTGGMAEAFF. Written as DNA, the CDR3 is TGTGCCAGCAGTCCATGGACAGGGGGCATGGCTGAAGCTTTCTTT.

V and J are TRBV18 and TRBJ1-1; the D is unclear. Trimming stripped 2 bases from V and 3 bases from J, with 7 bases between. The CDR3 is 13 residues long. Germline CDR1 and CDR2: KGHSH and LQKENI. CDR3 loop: CASSPVSDTEAFF. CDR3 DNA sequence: TGTGCCAGCTCACCAGTATCTGACACTGAAGCTTTCTTT.

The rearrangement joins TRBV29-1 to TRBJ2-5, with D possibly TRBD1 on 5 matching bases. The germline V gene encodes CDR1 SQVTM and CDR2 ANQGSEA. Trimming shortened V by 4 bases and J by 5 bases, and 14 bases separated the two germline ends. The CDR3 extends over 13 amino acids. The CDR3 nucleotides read TGCAGCGTTGTTTGGGGCAATAGCGAGACCCAGTACTTC. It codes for CSVVWGNSETQYF.

In DNA, the CDR3 is TGTGCCAGCAGCTTAGCGCTAAGCACCGGGGAGCTGTTTTTT. It translates to CASSLALSTGELFF. The rearrangement links TRBV7-9 to TRBJ2-2, with D hard to call. The CDR3 extends over 14 amino acids. V dropped 0 bases and J dropped 4 bases, with 6 bases sitting between them. Germline V gene lookup returns CDR1 SEHNR and CDR2 FQNEAQ (reference sequence).

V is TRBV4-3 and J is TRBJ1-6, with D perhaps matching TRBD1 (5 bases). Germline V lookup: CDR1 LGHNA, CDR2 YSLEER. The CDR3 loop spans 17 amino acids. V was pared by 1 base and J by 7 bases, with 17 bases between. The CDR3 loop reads CASSQVRGRQRNSPLHF. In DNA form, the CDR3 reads TGCGCCAGCAGCCAAGTAAGGGGTCGACAGAGAAATTCACCCCTCCACTTT.

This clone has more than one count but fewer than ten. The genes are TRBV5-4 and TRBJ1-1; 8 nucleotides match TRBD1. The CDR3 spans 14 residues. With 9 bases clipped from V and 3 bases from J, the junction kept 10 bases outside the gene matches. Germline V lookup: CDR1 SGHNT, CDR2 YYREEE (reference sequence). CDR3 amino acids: CATKDRGWDTEAFF. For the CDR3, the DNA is TGTGCCACGAAAGACAGGGGCTGGGACACTGAAGCTTTCTTT.

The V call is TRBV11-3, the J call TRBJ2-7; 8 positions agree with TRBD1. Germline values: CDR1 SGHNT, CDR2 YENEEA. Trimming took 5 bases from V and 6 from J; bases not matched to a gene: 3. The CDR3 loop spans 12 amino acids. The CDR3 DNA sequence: TGTGCCAGCAGCCTCACAGGGGGCGAGCAGTACTTC. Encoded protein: CASSLTGGEQYF. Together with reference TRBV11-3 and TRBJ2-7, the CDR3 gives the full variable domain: EAGVVQSPRYKIIEKKQPVAFWCNPISGHNTLYWYLQNLGQGPELLIRYENEEAVDDSQLPKDRFSAERLKGVDSTLKIQPAELGDSAVYLCASSLTGGEQYFGPGTRLTVT.

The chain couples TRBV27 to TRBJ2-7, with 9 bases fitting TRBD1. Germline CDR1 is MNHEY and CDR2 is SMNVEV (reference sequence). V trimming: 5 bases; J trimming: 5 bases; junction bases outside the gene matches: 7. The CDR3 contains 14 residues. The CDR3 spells CASSTGTGLHEQYF. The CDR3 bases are TGTGCCAGCAGTACCGGGACAGGGTTGCACGAGCAGTACTTC.

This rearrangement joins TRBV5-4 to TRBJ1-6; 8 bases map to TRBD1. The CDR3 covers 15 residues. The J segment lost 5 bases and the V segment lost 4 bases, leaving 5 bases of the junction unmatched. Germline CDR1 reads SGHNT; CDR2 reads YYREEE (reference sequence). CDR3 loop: CASSLQGVNNSPLHF. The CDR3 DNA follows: TGTGCCAGCAGCCTACAGGGGGTAAATAATTCACCCCTCCACTTT.

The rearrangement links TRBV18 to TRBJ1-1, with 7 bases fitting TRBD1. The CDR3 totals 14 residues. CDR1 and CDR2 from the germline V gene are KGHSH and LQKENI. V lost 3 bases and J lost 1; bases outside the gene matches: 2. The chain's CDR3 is CASSPNRGNTEAFF. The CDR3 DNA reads TGTGCCAGCTCACCTAACAGGGGGAACACTGAAGCTTTCTTT.

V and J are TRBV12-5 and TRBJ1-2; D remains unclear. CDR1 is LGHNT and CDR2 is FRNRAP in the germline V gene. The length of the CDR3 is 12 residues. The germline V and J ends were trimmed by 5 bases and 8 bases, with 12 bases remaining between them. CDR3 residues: CASGPLQWGYTF. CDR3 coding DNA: TGTGCTAGTGGTCCCTTGCAGTGGGGCTACACCTTC. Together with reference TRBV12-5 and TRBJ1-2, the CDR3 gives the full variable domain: DARVTQTPRHKVTEMGQEVTMRCQPILGHNTVFWYRQTMMQGLELLAYFRNRAPLDDSGMPKDRFSAEMPDATLATLKIQPSEPRDSAVYFCASGPLQWGYTFGSGTRLTVV.

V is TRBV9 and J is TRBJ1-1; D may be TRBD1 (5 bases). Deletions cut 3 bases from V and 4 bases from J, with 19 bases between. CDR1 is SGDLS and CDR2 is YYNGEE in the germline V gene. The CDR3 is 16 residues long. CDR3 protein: CASSGGGTLRSTEAFF. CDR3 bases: TGTGCCAGCAGCGGGGGGGGGACTTTGAGATCCACTGAAGCTTTCTTT.

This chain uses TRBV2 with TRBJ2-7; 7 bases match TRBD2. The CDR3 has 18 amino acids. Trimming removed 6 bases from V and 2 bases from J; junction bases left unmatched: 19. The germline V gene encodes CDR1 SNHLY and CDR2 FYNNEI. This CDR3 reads CASSGTPTDLLAAYEQYF. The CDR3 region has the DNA TGTGCCAGCAGCGGAACACCGACCGACTTGCTAGCGGCCTACGAGCAGTACTTC.

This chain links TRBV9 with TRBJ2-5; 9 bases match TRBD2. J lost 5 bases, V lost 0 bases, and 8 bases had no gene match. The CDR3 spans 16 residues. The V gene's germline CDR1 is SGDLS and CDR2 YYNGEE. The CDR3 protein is CASSVAGGGALETQYF. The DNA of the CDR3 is TGTGCCAGCAGCGTAGCCGGCGGGGGGGCCCTCGAGACCCAGTACTTC.

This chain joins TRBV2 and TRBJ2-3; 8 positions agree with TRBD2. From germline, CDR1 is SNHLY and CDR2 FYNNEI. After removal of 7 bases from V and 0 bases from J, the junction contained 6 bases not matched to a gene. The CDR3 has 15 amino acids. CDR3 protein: CASMLGGASTDTQYF. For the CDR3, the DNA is TGTGCCAGCATGCTCGGGGGGGCGAGCACAGATACGCAGTATTTT. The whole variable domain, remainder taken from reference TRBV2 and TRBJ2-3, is EPEVTQTPSHQVTQMGQEVILRCVPISNHLYFYWYRQILGQKVEFLVSFYNNEISEKSEIFDDQFSVERPDGSNFTLKIRSTKLEDSAMYFCASMLGGASTDTQYFGPGTRLTVL.